The 11 T cell receptor beta chains below all came from one sample that was sequenced in a study of vaccination and CD4 T cells after COVID-19 (dated by TCRdb to the early 2020s). Interpreted using the paper, the treatment or condition label stands for: roughly 11-day PBMC culture with coronavirus spike peptide pools or control peptides (ViraFEST assay). CD4+ T cells from unexposed donors were collected before the COVID-19 pandemic (2011-2018). Library creation used PCR. For sequencing, an Illumina iSeq 100 was employed. DNA from cultured CD4+ T cells underwent TCR sequencing with the Oncomine TCR Beta short-read assay at the Johns Hopkins FTIC core. Genomic DNA was extracted from the cultured CD4+ T cells with the QIAamp micro DNA kit. TCRdb handled the public reads itself, with Q25 trimming in fastp and clone calling in MiXCR, and kept productive beta chains. Rows are unified per CDR3 protein, each entry keeping the most common DNA and genes. The sample profile shows around 7,200 distinct CDR3 sequences; around 30% of them were found once. Approximately 13% of the sample belongs to the ten largest clones.

Their antigen targets remain unknown. The sequenced material came from CD4+ T cells from blood, cultured in vitro. These TCRs come from a human donor in good health.

Comments on this clonotype: At one end the junction does not follow the germline gene, possibly because of a read error. The chain couples TRBV2 to TRBJ2-3, with TRBD2 matching 7 bases. Germline V gene sequence: CDR1 SNHLY, CDR2 FYNNEI. CDR3 size: 18 residues. The DNA of the CDR3 is TGTGCCACTCCACGTGGGGCTAGCGGTGCTCAGGGTCCCGATACGCAGTACTTT. Translation gives CATPRGASGAQGPDTQYF.

In this sample, this clonotype turned up a few times. This chain links TRBV29-1 with TRBJ1-1; a possible D gene is TRBD1 (5 bases). V was trimmed by 7 bases and J by 1 base, leaving 7 bases between them. Germline assignment: CDR1 SQVTM and CDR2 ANQGSEA. CDR3 length: 11 amino acids. The CDR3 reads CSGGTNTEAFF. DNA of the CDR3: TGCAGCGGGGGCACGAACACTGAAGCTTTCTTT.

There are a few counts of this clonotype. The chain joins TRBV19 to TRBJ1-2, with D possibly being TRBD1 (6 bases). The germline gives CDR1 LNHDA, CDR2 SQIVND (reference sequence). This CDR3 is 15 amino acids long. The ends were cut back, 3 bases at V and 2 bases at J, with 13 bases in the middle. CDR3 protein: CASSMGTSGNYGYTF. CDR3 DNA sequence: TGTGCCAGTAGTATGGGGACAAGTGGCAACTATGGCTACACCTTC.

V is TRBV11-3 and J is TRBJ2-1, with TRBD2 matching 7 bases. The germline V gene has CDR1 SGHNT and CDR2 YENEEA. The CDR3 totals 15 residues. The V segment lost 3 bases and the J segment 4 bases; nucleotides outside the gene matches: 6. CDR3: CASSLGGSTYNEQFF. The CDR3 region has the DNA TGTGCCAGCAGCTTGGGCGGGAGTACGTACAATGAGCAGTTCTTC. Full variable domain (outside the CDR3, taken from reference TRBV11-3 and TRBJ2-1): EAGVVQSPRYKIIEKKQPVAFWCNPISGHNTLYWYLQNLGQGPELLIRYENEEAVDDSQLPKDRFSAERLKGVDSTLKIQPAELGDSAVYLCASSLGGSTYNEQFFGPGTRLTVL.

This clonotype was observed a handful of times. The V and J genes are TRBV7-3 and TRBJ1-1, with D perhaps matching TRBD1 (5 bases). CDR1 is SGHTA and CDR2 is FQGTGA in the germline V gene. CDR3 length equals 13 residues. Deletions cut 2 bases from V and 7 bases from J, with 11 bases between. CDR3 nucleotide sequence: TGTGCCAGCAGCTTATCCAGGGTGGGTGAAGCTTTCTTT. Translation gives CASSLSRVGEAFF.

Concerning this clonotype: The germline gene is not matched at one end of the junction; a read error may be the cause. V gene TRBV20-1 combines with J gene TRBJ2-3; D not certain. Germline CDR1 DFQATT, CDR2 SNEGSKA (reference sequence). The CDR3 spans 10 residues. The CDR3 sequence is CGARPETQYF. The CDR3, as DNA: TGCGGTGCTAGGCCGGAGACGCAGTATTTT.

This clonotype turned up a few times. The chain couples TRBV7-3 to TRBJ1-2, with 12 bases matching TRBD1. J was trimmed by 7 bases and V by 5 bases; bases with no gene match: 11. The germline V gene encodes CDR1 SGHTA and CDR2 FQGTGA. There are 16 residues in the CDR3. The CDR3: CASSPGTGGSLGGYTF. The CDR3 nucleotides read TGTGCCAGCAGCCCGGGGACAGGGGGCTCTTTAGGTGGCTACACCTTC.

V is TRBV10-3 and J is TRBJ2-3; D remains unclear. V was shortened by 10 bases and J by 10 bases, with 18 bases between the two germline ends. The germline CDR1 and CDR2 sequences are ENHRY and SYGVKD. The CDR3 runs 12 residues. CDR3 sequence: CATSVDTSAQYF. The CDR3 DNA is TGTGCCACATCCGTTGACACATCAGCGCAGTATTTT.

The sample holds a few counts of this clonotype. The rearrangement joins TRBV12-3 or TRBV12-4 to TRBJ1-2; no definite D call. Trimming pared 5 bases from V and 2 bases from J, leaving 6 bases between. The CDR3 spans 12 residues. The CDR3 nucleotides are TGTGCCAGCAGTCTCCACAACTATGGCTACACCTTC. It yields the protein CASSLHNYGYTF.

The chain combines TRBV10-3 with TRBJ2-7; 12 bases line up with TRBD2. The CDR3 extends over 15 amino acids. V dropped 6 bases and J dropped 4; count of bases not matched to a gene: 7. Per the germline V gene, CDR1 is ENHRY and CDR2 is SYGVKD. This CDR3 is CAIRRTSGTGYEQYF. The DNA of the CDR3 is TGTGCCATCAGACGGACTAGCGGGACGGGGTACGAGCAGTACTTC.

The V call is TRBV10-3, the J call TRBJ2-1, with 9 bases that match TRBD2. J gave up 7 bases and V 4 bases, and 5 bases lay outside the gene matches. CDR1 and CDR2 (germline): ENHRY, SYGVKD. CDR3 length: 14 amino acids. The CDR3 region is CAISGRLAENEQFF. Here the CDR3 DNA reads TGTGCCATCAGTGGGCGACTAGCGGAGAATGAGCAGTTCTTC.